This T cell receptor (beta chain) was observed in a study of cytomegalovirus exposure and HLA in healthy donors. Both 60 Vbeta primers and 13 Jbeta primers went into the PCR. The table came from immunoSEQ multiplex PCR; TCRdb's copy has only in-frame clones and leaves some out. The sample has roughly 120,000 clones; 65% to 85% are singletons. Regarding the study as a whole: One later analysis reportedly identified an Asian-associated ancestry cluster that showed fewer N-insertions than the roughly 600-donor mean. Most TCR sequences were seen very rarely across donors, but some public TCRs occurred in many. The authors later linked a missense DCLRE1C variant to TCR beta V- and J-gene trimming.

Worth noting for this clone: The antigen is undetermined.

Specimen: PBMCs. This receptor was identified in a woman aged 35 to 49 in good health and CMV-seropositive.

Here the CDR3 DNA reads TGTGCCAGCAGGGACCGGACAGGGTGGGAGCAGTTCTTC. Translated, it gives CASRDRTGWEQFF. V is TRBV6-1 and J is TRBJ2-1, with 8 nucleotides matching TRBD1. Germline values: CDR1 MNHNS, CDR2 SASEGT. The CDR3 length is 13 residues. Trimming took 6 bases from V and 10 from J; bases not matched to a gene: 8.